This TCR beta chain was documented in a study of cytomegalovirus exposure and HLA in healthy donors. Study information: About 85 million unique TCR sequences came from HLA-typed donors in an early release.

CDR1 MGHRA and CDR2 YSYEKL come from the germline V gene. Unmatched junction bases numbered 7, after V lost 5 bases and J lost 0 bases. This CDR3 contains 17 residues. It was with 60 Vbeta and 13 Jbeta primers that the PCR ran. Some clones are missing from TCRdb's copy, which holds only in-frame ones; the method was immunoSEQ multiplex PCR. The sample records around 38,000 clones, 66% being singletons. The sequence came from a man in his fifties or sixties in good health and CMV-seropositive. Sequenced material: PBMCs. The chain joins TRBV4-1 to TRBJ2-3; 11 nucleotides line up with TRBD2. The CDR3 coding sequence is TGCGCCAGCAGCACGCTCGGGACTAGCGGAAGCACAGATACGCAGTATTTT. It is translated as CASSTLGTSGSTDTQYF.